This record concerns one TCR beta chain sequence. These data belong to a study of blood T cells in healthy people across ages. Background on the study: About one barcoded beta molecule per two T cells was the capture yield of template switching.

The second PCR ran roughly 6 to 11 cycles with a sample-barcoded 5' primer and J-beta primers. MiXCR, applied by TCRdb to the 5' RACE reads, yields one record per CDR3 protein. The table includes about 970,000 distinct CDR3 sequences, roughly 51% detected once. Germline CDR1 SGHTA, CDR2 FQGNSA. The J segment lost 0 bases and the V segment lost 6 bases, leaving 5 bases of the junction unmatched. The CDR3 is 14 amino acids. The gene calls are TRBV7-2 and TRBJ2-7; 7 bases fit TRBD1. The receptor's source is a woman aged 55-69 years in good health. The sample consisted of blood. The CDR3 DNA reads TGTGCCAGCAGACCAGGACAGGCCTCCTACGAGCAGTACTTC. It codes for CASRPGQASYEQYF.